This TCR beta chain was recovered during a study of blood T cell repertoires in COVID-19. Across the study: Acute and convalescent COVID-19 samples came from the United States, Italy and Spain. In each case, the material was cDNA or gDNA derived from T cells, B-cell-depleted T cells, or PBMCs.

Authors' data handling: Using reference gene primer amplification, nucleated cell counts were estimated. Here immunoSEQ multiplex PCR was the method, and the copy in TCRdb shows in-frame clones only, minus some. V and J calls and clone size are given by that table; D and trimming were obtained from the DNA. This sample has approximately 90,000 clones, with around 80% found just once. Source material: peripheral blood. The source of this sequence is a woman over 75 with active or convalescent COVID-19.

CDR3 coding DNA: TGTGCCAGCAGTGACCACGGACTAGCGGGACCCACCGGGGAGCTGTTTTTT. Encoded protein: CASSDHGLAGPTGELFF. The chain has TRBV6-1 and TRBJ2-2; 12 nucleotides agree with TRBD2. From germline, CDR1 is MNHNS and CDR2 SASEGT. Trimming at V came to 3 bases and at J to 4 bases, leaving 6 bases not matched to a gene. The CDR3 sequence is 17 residues long.